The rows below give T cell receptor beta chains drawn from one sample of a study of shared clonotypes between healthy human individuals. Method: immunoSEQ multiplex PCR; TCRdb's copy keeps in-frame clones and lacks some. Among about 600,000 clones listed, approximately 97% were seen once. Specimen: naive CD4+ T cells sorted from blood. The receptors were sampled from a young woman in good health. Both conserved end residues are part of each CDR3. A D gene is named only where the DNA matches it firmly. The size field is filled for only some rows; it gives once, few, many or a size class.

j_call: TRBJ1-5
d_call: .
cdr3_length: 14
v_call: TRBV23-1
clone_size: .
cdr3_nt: TGCGCCAGCGGGCAGGGGCGCCCCGGGCAGCCCCAGCATTTT
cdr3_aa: CASGQGRPGQPQHF

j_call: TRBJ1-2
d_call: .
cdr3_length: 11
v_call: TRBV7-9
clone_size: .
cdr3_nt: TGTGCCAGCAGCCGCCTGGGAGGCTACACCTTC
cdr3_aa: CASSRLGGYTF

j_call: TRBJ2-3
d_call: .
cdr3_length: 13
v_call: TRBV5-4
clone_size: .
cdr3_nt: TGTGCCAGCAGCCCCGAATGGGTGGATACGCAGTATTTT
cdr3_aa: CASSPEWVDTQYF

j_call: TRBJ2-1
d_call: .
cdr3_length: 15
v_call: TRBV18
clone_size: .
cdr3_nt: TGTGCCAGCTCACCCCAGGGTATCACCTACAATGAGCAGTTCTTC
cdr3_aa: CASSPQGITYNEQFF

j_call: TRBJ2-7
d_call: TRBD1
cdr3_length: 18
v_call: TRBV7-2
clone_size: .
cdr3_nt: TGTGCCAGCAGCTTAGGGGGTCAGGGGGCGCGTGTACCCTACGAGCAGTACTTC
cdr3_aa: CASSLGGQGARVPYEQYF

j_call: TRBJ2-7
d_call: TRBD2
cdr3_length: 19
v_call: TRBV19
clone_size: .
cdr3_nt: TGTGCCAGTAGTATTGGTGATCCCACACTAGCGGGAAACTCCTACGAGCAGTACTTC
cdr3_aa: CASSIGDPTLAGNSYEQYF

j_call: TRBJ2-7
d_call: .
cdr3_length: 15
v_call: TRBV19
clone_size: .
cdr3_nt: TGTGCCAGTAGTACCCGGGGGGGGACAGCCTACGAGCAGTACTTC
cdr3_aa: CASSTRGGTAYEQYF

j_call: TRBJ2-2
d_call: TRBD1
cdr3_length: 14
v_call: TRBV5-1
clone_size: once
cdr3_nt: TGCGCCAGCAGCAGGGGACAGGGGATCGGGGAGCTGTTTTTT
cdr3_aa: CASSRGQGIGELFF

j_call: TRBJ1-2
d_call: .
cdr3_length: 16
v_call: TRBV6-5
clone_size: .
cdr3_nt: TGTGCCAGCAGTTCCTCCCGACAGATCTCTAACTATGGCTACACCTTC
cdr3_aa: CASSSSRQISNYGYTF

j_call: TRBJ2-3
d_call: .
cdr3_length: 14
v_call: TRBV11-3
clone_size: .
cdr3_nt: TGTGCCAGCAGCTTAGCCAGCGGGTCGGATACGCAGTATTTT
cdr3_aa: CASSLASGSDTQYF

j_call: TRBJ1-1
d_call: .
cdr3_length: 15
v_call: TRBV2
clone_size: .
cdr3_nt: TGTGCCAGCAGTGAATTTACAGGGAGTGCCCTGCGCGCTTTCTTT
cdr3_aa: CASSEFTGSALRAFF

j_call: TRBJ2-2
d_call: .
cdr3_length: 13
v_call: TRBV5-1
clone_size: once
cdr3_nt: TGCGCCAGCAGCTTGTCTGACACCGGGGAGCTGTTTTTT
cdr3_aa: CASSLSDTGELFF

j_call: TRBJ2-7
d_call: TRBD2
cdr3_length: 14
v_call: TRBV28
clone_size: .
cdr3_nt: TGTGCCAGCAGTTTAGTTCTAGCGGGAGTAGAGCAGTACTTC
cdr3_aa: CASSLVLAGVEQYF

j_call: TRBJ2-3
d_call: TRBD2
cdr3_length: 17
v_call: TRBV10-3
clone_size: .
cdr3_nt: TGTGCCATCAGTGAGTTAATGACTAGCGGGAGCACAGATACGCAGTATTTT
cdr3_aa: CAISELMTSGSTDTQYF

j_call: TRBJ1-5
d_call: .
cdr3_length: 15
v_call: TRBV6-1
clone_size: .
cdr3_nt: TGTGCCAGCAGGGGTCATCCAGGGGAAAGTCAGCCCCAGCATTTT
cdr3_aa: CASRGHPGESQPQHF

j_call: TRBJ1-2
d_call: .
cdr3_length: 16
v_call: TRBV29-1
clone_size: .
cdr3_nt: TGCAGCGTCGTATTGAGGGTTACTACCTCTAACTATGGCTACACCTTC
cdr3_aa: CSVVLRVTTSNYGYTF

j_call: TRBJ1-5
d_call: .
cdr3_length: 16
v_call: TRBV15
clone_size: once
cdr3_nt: TGTGCCACCAGCAGAGATTTTTCGGGGTCCCATCAGCCCCAGCATTTT
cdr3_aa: CATSRDFSGSHQPQHF

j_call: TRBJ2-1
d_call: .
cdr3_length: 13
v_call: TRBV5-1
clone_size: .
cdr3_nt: TGCGCCAGCAGCCTTGGGACCGAGGGTGAGCAGTTCTTC
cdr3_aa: CASSLGTEGEQFF

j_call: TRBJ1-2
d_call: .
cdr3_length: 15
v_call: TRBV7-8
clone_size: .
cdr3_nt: TGTGCCAGCAGCTTGCGGACGGCCTCTAACTATGGCTACACCTTC
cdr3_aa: CASSLRTASNYGYTF

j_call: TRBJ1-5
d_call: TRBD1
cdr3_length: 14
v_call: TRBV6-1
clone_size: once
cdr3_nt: TGTGCCAGCAGGGCCACAGGGGTTGCTCAGCCCCAGCATTTT
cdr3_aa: CASRATGVAQPQHF

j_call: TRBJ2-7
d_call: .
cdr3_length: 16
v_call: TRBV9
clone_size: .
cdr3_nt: TGTGCCAGCAGCGTAGTTCCCAGCGGGACAACCTACGAGCAGTACTTC
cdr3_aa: CASSVVPSGTTYEQYF

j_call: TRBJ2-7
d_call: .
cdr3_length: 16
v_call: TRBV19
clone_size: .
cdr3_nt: TGTGCCAGTAGTCCGCGGAGTGTGCGCCCTACCTACGAGCAGTACTTC
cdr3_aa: CASSPRSVRPTYEQYF

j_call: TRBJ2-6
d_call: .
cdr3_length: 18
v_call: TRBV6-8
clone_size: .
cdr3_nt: TGTGCCAGCAGTTATCTCCTAGCGCAAAACTCTGGGGCCAACGTCCTGACTTTC
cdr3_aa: CASSYLLAQNSGANVLTF

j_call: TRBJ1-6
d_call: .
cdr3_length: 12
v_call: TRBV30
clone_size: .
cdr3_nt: TGTGCCTGGAGCCGTGACTCGCACCCCCTCCACTTT
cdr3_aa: CAWSRDSHPLHF

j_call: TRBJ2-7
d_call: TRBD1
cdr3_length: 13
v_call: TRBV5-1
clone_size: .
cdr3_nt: TGCGCCAGCAGCGGGCCGACAGGGTACGAGCAGTACTTC
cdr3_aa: CASSGPTGYEQYF

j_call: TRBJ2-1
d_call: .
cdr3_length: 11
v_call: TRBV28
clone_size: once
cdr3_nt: TGTGCCAGCATCAACGACCATAGGCAGTTCTTC
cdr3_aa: CASINDHRQFF

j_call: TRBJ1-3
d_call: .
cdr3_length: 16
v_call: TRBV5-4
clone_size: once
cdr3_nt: TGTGCCAGCAGTTTTTCGGGGGGGCTGGCTGGAAACACCATATATTTT
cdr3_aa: CASSFSGGLAGNTIYF

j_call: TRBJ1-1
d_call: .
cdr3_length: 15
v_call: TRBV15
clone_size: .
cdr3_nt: TGTGCCACCAGCAGAGAACCACTACTGAACACTGAAGCTTTCTTT
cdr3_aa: CATSREPLLNTEAFF

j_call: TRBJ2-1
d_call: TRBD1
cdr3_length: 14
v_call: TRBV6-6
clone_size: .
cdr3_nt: TGTGCCACCACCCCGGGACAGGGGTCACATGAGCAGTTCTTC
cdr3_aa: CATTPGQGSHEQFF

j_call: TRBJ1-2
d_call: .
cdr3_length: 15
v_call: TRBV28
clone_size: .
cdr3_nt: TGTGCCAGCAGTTTATTAGGGACAACTAACTATGGCTACACCTTC
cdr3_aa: CASSLLGTTNYGYTF

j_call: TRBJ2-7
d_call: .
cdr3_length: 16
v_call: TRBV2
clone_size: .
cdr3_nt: TGTGCCAGCAGTGAAGCGGGCCCAACAGGGACCTACGAGCAGTACTTC
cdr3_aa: CASSEAGPTGTYEQYF

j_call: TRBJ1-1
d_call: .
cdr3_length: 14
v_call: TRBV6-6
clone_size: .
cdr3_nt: TGTGCCAGCAGGACCGGGGAGGGAGGGACTGAAGCTTTCTTT
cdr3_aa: CASRTGEGGTEAFF

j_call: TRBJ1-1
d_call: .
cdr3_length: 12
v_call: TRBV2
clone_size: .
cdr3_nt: TGTGCCAGCAATCGGGGTACCACTGAAGCTTTCTTT
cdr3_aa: CASNRGTTEAFF

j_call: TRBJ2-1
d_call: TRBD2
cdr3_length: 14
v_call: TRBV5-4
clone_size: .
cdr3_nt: TGTGCCAGCAGGACGGCTAGCGGGAGTTCAGAGCAGTTCTTC
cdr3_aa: CASRTASGSSEQFF

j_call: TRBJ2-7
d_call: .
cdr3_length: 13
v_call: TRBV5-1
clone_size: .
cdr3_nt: TGCGCCAGCAGCCCGGACCCCGACCTGGAGCAGTACTTC
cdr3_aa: CASSPDPDLEQYF

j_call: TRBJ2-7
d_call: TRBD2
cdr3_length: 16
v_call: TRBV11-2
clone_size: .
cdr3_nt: TGTGCCAGCAGCTTAGCCGGACTAGCGGCAGGCTACGAGCAGTACTTC
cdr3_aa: CASSLAGLAAGYEQYF

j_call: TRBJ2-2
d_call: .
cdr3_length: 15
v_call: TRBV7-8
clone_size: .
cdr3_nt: TGTGCCAGCAGCCTGGGGCCCCAGGGTGGTGGGGAGCTGTTTTTT
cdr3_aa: CASSLGPQGGGELFF

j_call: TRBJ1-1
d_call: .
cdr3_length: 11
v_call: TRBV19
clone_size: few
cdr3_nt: TGTGCCAGTCGGCTGAACCTTGAAGCTTTCTTT
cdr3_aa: CASRLNLEAFF

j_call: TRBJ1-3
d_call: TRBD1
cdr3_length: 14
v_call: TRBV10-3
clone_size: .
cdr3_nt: TGTGCCATCTCGGACAGGGGGCAAACTGACACCATATATTTT
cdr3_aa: CAISDRGQTDTIYF

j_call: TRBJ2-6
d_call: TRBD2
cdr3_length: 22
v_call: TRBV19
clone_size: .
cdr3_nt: TGTGCCAGTAGTATTTTCTTCGGTGGTGCGGGAGCGGGGGGCTCTGGGGCCAACGTCCTGACTTTC
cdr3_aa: CASSIFFGGAGAGGSGANVLTF

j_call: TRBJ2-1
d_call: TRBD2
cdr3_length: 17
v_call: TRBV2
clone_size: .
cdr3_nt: TGTGCCAGCAGTGACCCACCGGGACTAGCGGGAGACGATGAGCAGTTCTTC
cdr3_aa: CASSDPPGLAGDDEQFF

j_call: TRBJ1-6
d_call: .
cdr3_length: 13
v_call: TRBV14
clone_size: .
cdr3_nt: TGTGCCAGCAGCCCTCGAGGGGATTCACCCCTCCACTTT
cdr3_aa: CASSPRGDSPLHF